This T cell receptor beta chain was profiled in a study of T cells in Graves' hyperthyroidism and ophthalmopathy. In this sample, this clonotype turned up many times. The CDR3 is 15 amino acids. Deletions cut 4 bases from V and 3 bases from J, with 12 bases between. What was amplified from RNA transcripts were TCR beta CDR3 regions. Initially, a first-round RT-PCR of the TCR CDR3 employed the HTBI primer set. TCRdb itself ran the multiplex PCR reads through MiXCR, one entry per CDR3 protein. Of 500,000 to 650,000 distinct CDR3 sequences in the sample, around 15% were seen once. Clinical symptoms, serum thyroxine and TRAb, thyroid ultrasound and orbital computed tomography together formed the diagnostic basis.

Sequencing input: blood. The receptor comes from a woman between 50 and 59 years old with Graves' ophthalmopathy. J is TRBJ2-2 and V is TRBV12-3 or TRBV12-4; D perhaps matches TRBD2 (6 bases). CDR3 sequence: CASSSRGEDTGELFF. CDR3 DNA: TGTGCCAGCAGTTCCCGAGGGGAGGACACCGGGGAGCTGTTTTTT.